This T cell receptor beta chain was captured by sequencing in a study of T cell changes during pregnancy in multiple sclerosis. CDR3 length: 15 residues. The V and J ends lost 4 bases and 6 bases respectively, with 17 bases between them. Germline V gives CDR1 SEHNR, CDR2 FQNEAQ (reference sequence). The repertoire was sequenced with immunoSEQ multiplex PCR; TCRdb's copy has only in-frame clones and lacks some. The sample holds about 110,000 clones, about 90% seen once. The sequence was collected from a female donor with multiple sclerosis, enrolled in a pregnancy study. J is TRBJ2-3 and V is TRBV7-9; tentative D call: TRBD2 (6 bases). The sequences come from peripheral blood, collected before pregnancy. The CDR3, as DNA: TGTGCCAGCAGCTCCTTGGGCCGGGGGATGGATACGCAGTATTTT. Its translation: CASSSLGRGMDTQYF.